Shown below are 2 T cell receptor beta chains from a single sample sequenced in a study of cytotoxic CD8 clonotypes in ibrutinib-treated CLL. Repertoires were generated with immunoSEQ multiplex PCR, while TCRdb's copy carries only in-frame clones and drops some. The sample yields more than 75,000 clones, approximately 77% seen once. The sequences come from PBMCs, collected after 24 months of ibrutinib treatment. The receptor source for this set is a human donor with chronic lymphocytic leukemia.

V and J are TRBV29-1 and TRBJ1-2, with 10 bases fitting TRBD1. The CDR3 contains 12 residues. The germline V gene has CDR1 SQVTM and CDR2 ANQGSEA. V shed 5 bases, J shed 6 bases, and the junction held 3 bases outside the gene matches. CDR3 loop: CSVPGTGDGYTF. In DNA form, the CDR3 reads TGCAGCGTTCCCGGGACAGGGGATGGCTACACCTTC.

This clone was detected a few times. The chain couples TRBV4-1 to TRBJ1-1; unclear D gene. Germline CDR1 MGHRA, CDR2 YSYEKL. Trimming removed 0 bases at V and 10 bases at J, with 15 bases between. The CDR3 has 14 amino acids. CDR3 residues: CASSQEELAGGAFF. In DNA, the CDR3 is TGCGCCAGCAGCCAAGAAGAATTAGCCGGTGGAGCTTTCTTT.